This T cell receptor beta chain was captured by sequencing in a study of blood T cell repertoires in COVID-19 (dated by TCRdb to 2019 to 2021). Regarding the complete study: Samples from collaborators originated in the United States, Italy and Spain and spanned both the acute and convalescent phases of COVID-19. The prospective study material was composed of cDNA or gDNA derived from T cells, B-cell-depleted T cells, or PBMCs. Deeply sampled blood TCRbeta repertoires from subjects exposed to, actively infected with, or recovered from COVID-19 were included in the dataset. The repertoires were made available in a free public database intended to serve as a resource for research on the immune response to SARS-CoV-2. The samples were drawn from two sources: the first 160 participants of the ongoing ImmuneRACE study, and 1,254 subjects contributed by 6 global collaborators. The sample metadata nearly always contained a de-identified subject ID, COVID-19 status, age in years and sex. Where available, HLA class I and class II types were obtained from metadata supplied by the sample provider rather than from assay-based typing.

Based on the germline V gene, the CDR1 and CDR2 sequences are MGHRA and YSYEKL. V loses 3 bases at its end and J loses 5 bases; junction bases beyond the gene matches: 12. The CDR3 starts with the cysteine, ends with the phenylalanine, and has 17 residues. Just CDR3 DNA is preserved here, 51 bases in frame from base 1. What the study reported, not specific to this receptor: The quantity of clinical and demographic metadata differed by source and by participant and was supplied without curation.

About this clone itself: Its antigen remains unidentified. No qualities accompany the bases; no much larger clone lies one base away.

TCRbeta CDR3 regions were amplified from genomic DNA using the immunoSEQ Assay, a bias-controlled multiplex PCR. Per the source publication's procedure: The number of nucleated cells in each sample was estimated from the amplification of reference gene primers within the assay. To quantify the absolute abundance of each unique TCRbeta CDR3 rearrangement, sequence reads were collapsed and filtered. For each sample, productive Simpson clonality was calculated by taking the square root of Simpson's diversity index across productive rearrangements. Drawn from immuneACCESS, this table holds only the in-frame rearrangements with V and J called that TCRdb kept. Clones are partly lost; checked studies trace under half to an unresolved V gene and leave the rest unexplained. For V, J and clone size, that table is used; D and trimming come from the DNA. This sample comprises roughly 300,000 clones, about 90% of them detected only once. Of the sample, under 5.5% falls within the top ten clones.

Enrolling through a virtual design, the prospective study's participants ranged in age from roughly 18 to 90 years and lived across some 22 United States geographic areas. In the prospective study, participants were assigned to cohorts based on the clinical history participants reported in a screening survey and a study questionnaire. ImmuneRACE Cohort 3 recovered participants were defined by two consecutive negative NP/OP PCR tests, healthcare professional clearance, or symptom resolution. Mobile phlebotomists in the prospective study collected whole blood, serum and a nasopharyngeal or oropharyngeal swab from every participant. Over an approximately 2-month period, participants in the prospective study had the option of providing additional blood draws and questionnaires. Prospective study blood samples were shipped either frozen or at room temperature before DNA extraction.

Sequencing used PBMCs or T cells enriched from blood (not recorded which). The sequence was collected from a woman in her 30s who had recovered from COVID-19. The chain is assembled from TRBV4-1 and TRBJ2-2; 7 of the junction bases match TRBD1. The CDR3 region reads CASSHPRQGRNTGELFF. Here is the DNA: TGCGCCAGCAGCCACCCCCGACAGGGCAGGAATACCGGGGAGCTGTTTTTT.